This entry is about one T cell receptor beta chain. Its antigen is not known. Trimming cost V 0 bases and J 2 bases; bases outside gene matches: 9. Germline-derived CDR1 and CDR2 are SGDLS and YYNGEE. This CDR3 is built from 17 residues. This entry belongs to a study of long-term antiretroviral therapy in people with HIV. Regarding the study as a whole: Despite increasing after ART, diversity remained lower than that of transplant donor controls. No data were available on ART adherence, viral resistance or therapy changes.

With survey level as its setting, the immunoSEQ assay was v3.0. Profiling relied on immunoSEQ multiplex PCR, and the TCRdb table lists in-frame clones only, not all of them. The data show about 43,000 clones, about 89% seen once. This TCR was recovered from a woman in her 50s with HIV. The input for sequencing was unsorted PBMCs, taken 0.1 years before starting antiretroviral therapy. The chain combines TRBV9 with TRBJ1-1; TRBD1 matches at 8 bases. The CDR3 here is CASSVAGRGLTNTEAFF. For the CDR3, the DNA is TGTGCCAGCAGCGTAGCCGGCAGGGGGCTTACTAACACTGAAGCTTTCTTT.